This is a list of T cell receptor beta chains from one sample in a study of control samples from healthy donors and cancer patients. The method was immunoSEQ multiplex PCR; TCRdb's version includes in-frame clones alone and lacks a portion of them. The sample lists 100,000 to 120,000 clones; approximately 90% were seen once. Sequenced sample: PBMCs. The origin of the receptors is a woman aged 60-70 years with lung cancer. The CDR3 runs from the conserved cysteine through the conserved F or W. The D gene is left open where the match is weak. Some rows mark clone size as missing; the rest say once, few, many or name a class of expanded clone.

V gene	clone size	J gene	D gene	CDR3 DNA	CDR3 protein
TRBV5-1	-	TRBJ1-2	-	TGCGCCAGCAGCCTAGCCTCCGGAGTGACTAACTATGGCTACACCTTC	CASSLASGVTNYGYTF
TRBV5-8	-	TRBJ1-1	TRBD1	TGTGCCAGCAGCCCGTGGACAGGGGGTCGCTGGGATGAAGCTTTCTTT	CASSPWTGGRWDEAFF
TRBV29-1	-	TRBJ1-2	-	TGCAGCGTTCTGGGCGGCGGCCAGGCCGCAAAATACACCTTC	CSVLGGGQAAKYTF
TRBV5-5	-	TRBJ1-2	-	TGTGCCAGCAGCTTGGACAGGGCGGGCTATGGCTACACCTTC	CASSLDRAGYGYTF
TRBV7-2	-	TRBJ1-1	-	TGTGCCAGCAGCCTTGAAGCTTCAGTGAACACTGAAGCTTTCTTT	CASSLEASVNTEAFF
TRBV9	-	TRBJ1-3	-	TGTGCCAGCAGCGTGGTTGACAGGCCCCGAAACACCATATATTTT	CASSVVDRPRNTIYF
TRBV5-4	-	TRBJ2-2	-	TGTGCCAGCAGCCGGGGGGCCCAGGACGCCGGGGAGCTGTTTTTT	CASSRGAQDAGELFF
TRBV25-1	-	TRBJ1-1	-	TGTGCCAGCAGTACCCGGGAGTTCGGTGAAGCTTTCTTT	CASSTREFGEAFF
TRBV7-2	-	TRBJ1-2	-	TGTGCCAGCAGCCCAAACAGGGATCGGGGCTACACCTTC	CASSPNRDRGYTF
TRBV19	-	TRBJ2-1	-	TGTGCCAGTAGTATAGAAGGGGGGGGCAGCTACAATGAGCAGTTCTTC	CASSIEGGGSYNEQFF
TRBV3-1/TRBV3-2	-	TRBJ2-2	-	TGTGCCAGCAGCCAAGGGTCCTTCCAGACCACCGGGGAGCTGTTTTTT	CASSQGSFQTTGELFF
TRBV7-9	-	TRBJ1-1	-	TGTGCCAGCACCCGGAAACCGGGCCCGATGACAGGTATGAACACTGAAGCTTTCTTT	CASTRKPGPMTGMNTEAFF
TRBV2	-	TRBJ1-1	-	TGTGCCAGCAGTGACAGTCGGTCTGAAGCTTTCTTT	CASSDSRSEAFF
TRBV30	-	TRBJ2-7	-	TGTGCCTGGAGTGCGAAATCACGATTGGGGGTGGCGTACTTC	CAWSAKSRLGVAYF
TRBV6-2/TRBV6-3	-	TRBJ1-1	TRBD1	TGTGCCAGCAGTTACGTTGGACAGGGATTACGGAACACTGAAGCTTTCTTT	CASSYVGQGLRNTEAFF
TRBV7-2	-	TRBJ2-7	-	TGTGCCAGCAGCTTAACCATACAGGGATACGAGCAGTACTTC	CASSLTIQGYEQYF
TRBV6-5	-	TRBJ1-5	-	TGTGCCAGCAGTTACGACGGCGGAAGCAATCAGCCCCAGCATTTT	CASSYDGGSNQPQHF
TRBV6-2/TRBV6-3	-	TRBJ2-2	TRBD1	TGTGCCAGCAGTTACCGAGGGGGCAATACCGGGGAGCTGTTTTTT	CASSYRGGNTGELFF
TRBV18	-	TRBJ1-1	-	TGTGCCAGCTCACCACGGGCAGGTATGGACACTGAAGCTTTCTTT	CASSPRAGMDTEAFF
TRBV3-1/TRBV3-2	-	TRBJ1-6	-	TGTGCCAGCAGACGACACTCAGAGGATAATTCACCCCTCCACTTT	CASRRHSEDNSPLHF
TRBV7-2	-	TRBJ1-3	-	TGTGCCAGCAGCTTAGGAGGCCTCGGGCCAGACTCTGGAAACACCATATATTTT	CASSLGGLGPDSGNTIYF
TRBV5-6	-	TRBJ2-7	-	TGTGCCAGCAGCCCGCCAGGGGCCTACGAGCAGTACTTC	CASSPPGAYEQYF
TRBV5-4	-	TRBJ2-1	TRBD2	TGTGCCAGCAGCCGAAGCGGGAGAACCTACAATGAGCAGTTCTTC	CASSRSGRTYNEQFF
TRBV24-1	-	TRBJ1-5	-	TGTGCCACCAGTGGAGTGGGGAATCAGCCCCAGCATTTT	CATSGVGNQPQHF
TRBV24-1	-	TRBJ1-2	-	TGTGCCACCAGTGATAGGACCCGAGGCTATGGCTACACCTTC	CATSDRTRGYGYTF
TRBV3-1/TRBV3-2	once	TRBJ1-3	TRBD1	TGTGCCAGCAGCCAAGATGGTCCAAGGGGGCTCGGGGGAAACACCATATATTTT	CASSQDGPRGLGGNTIYF
TRBV27	-	TRBJ2-3	-	TGTGCCAGCAGTTTACTGAACACAGATACGCAGTATTTT	CASSLLNTDTQYF
TRBV7-9	-	TRBJ2-3	TRBD2	TGTGCCAGCAGCTCTTCTAGCGGGGGGGCAGATACGCAGTATTTT	CASSSSSGGADTQYF
TRBV4-2	-	TRBJ1-4	-	TGTGCCAGCAGCCAAGGGGAGGGCTATGAAAAACTGTTTTTT	CASSQGEGYEKLFF